This is a list of T cell receptor beta chains from one sample in a study of PD-L1 blockade in urothelial cancer. Libraries were prepared by immunoSEQ multiplex PCR; TCRdb keeps only in-frame clonotypes and omits some of them. This sample carries tens of thousands of clones, 90% to 95% of them seen once, and the ten largest clones take approximately 9%. The sequenced sample was PBMCs, obtained around atezolizumab (anti-PD-L1) treatment. The receptors derive from a man between 60 and 75 years old with urothelial cancer. Each CDR3 is given without its conserved first and last residue. D genes are given only for firm matches.

D gene: TRBD2; V gene: TRBV9; CDR3 length: 14; CDR3 protein: ASSVGLAGASYEQY
D gene: TRBD2; V gene: TRBV2; CDR3 length: 14; CDR3 protein: ASTPTGGTAGGEQY
D gene: TRBD1; V gene: TRBV9; CDR3 length: 12; CDR3 protein: ASSVASGGSEQF
D gene: TRBD1; V gene: TRBV6-1; CDR3 length: 11; CDR3 protein: ASRSQGDTEAF
D gene: TRBD1; V gene: TRBV30; CDR3 length: 12; CDR3 protein: AWHSGQASDTQY
D gene: -; V gene: TRBV7-8; CDR3 length: 13; CDR3 protein: ASSLGGGYKETQY
D gene: -; V gene: TRBV11-3; CDR3 length: 9; CDR3 protein: ASSYTSAQY
D gene: TRBD1; V gene: TRBV2; CDR3 length: 12; CDR3 protein: ASSVETGGTEAF
D gene: TRBD2; V gene: TRBV7-2; CDR3 length: 15; CDR3 protein: ASSYFGLAARGNEQF
D gene: -; V gene: TRBV4-1; CDR3 length: 12; CDR3 protein: ASRDRLGKNIQY
D gene: -; V gene: TRBV7-2; CDR3 length: 12; CDR3 protein: ASSHSGYRNEQY
D gene: -; V gene: TRBV4-1; CDR3 length: 17; CDR3 protein: ASSQDRGTGDPSGNTIY
D gene: -; V gene: TRBV14; CDR3 length: 15; CDR3 protein: ASSQRAGGGSVYEQY
D gene: -; V gene: TRBV30; CDR3 length: 13; CDR3 protein: AWRPLDAGYYEQY
D gene: -; V gene: TRBV5-6; CDR3 length: 12; CDR3 protein: ASSLAYRGIEAF
D gene: TRBD2; V gene: TRBV19; CDR3 length: 11; CDR3 protein: ASRASGSNEQF
D gene: -; V gene: TRBV18; CDR3 length: 15; CDR3 protein: ASSPRQVDSGANVLT
D gene: TRBD1; V gene: TRBV2; CDR3 length: 12; CDR3 protein: ASKGQGGSGELF
D gene: TRBD1; V gene: TRBV29-1; CDR3 length: 10; CDR3 protein: SVGGQGDGYT
D gene: -; V gene: TRBV4-3; CDR3 length: 9; CDR3 protein: ASSQGVEQY
D gene: -; V gene: TRBV4-1; CDR3 length: 12; CDR3 protein: ASSQPTRFTEAF
D gene: TRBD2; V gene: TRBV5-4; CDR3 length: 12; CDR3 protein: ASTQAGAYYEQY
D gene: TRBD2; V gene: TRBV9; CDR3 length: 13; CDR3 protein: ASSVVAGGTDTQY
D gene: -; V gene: TRBV5-1; CDR3 length: 11; CDR3 protein: ASSLGQGNEQF